These T cell receptor beta chains were read from a single sample in a study of blood T cell repertoires in COVID-19. Repertoires were generated with immunoSEQ multiplex PCR, while TCRdb's copy carries only in-frame clones and drops some. This table holds approximately 150,000 clones, roughly 88% found once. Material for sequencing was peripheral blood. These receptors all come from a woman aged 50 to 60 in a cohort sampled during active or convalescent COVID-19. The CDR3 runs from the conserved cysteine through the conserved F or W. Each record gives: J gene, V gene, D gene, CDR3 protein, CDR3 DNA. The D gene is left open where the match is weak.

TRBJ1-2 | TRBV19 | NA | CASSIRQSDYGYTF | TGTGCCAGTAGTATACGGCAGAGCGACTATGGCTACACCTTC
TRBJ1-1 | TRBV2 | TRBD1 | CASSIGPIRGLAEAFF | TGTGCCAGCAGCATCGGGCCAATCAGGGGGTTAGCTGAAGCTTTCTTT
TRBJ1-3 | TRBV5-1 | TRBD1 | CASRAGTGGSTGGNTIYF | TGCGCCAGCCGGGCCGGGACAGGGGGATCGACGGGCGGAAACACCATATATTTT
TRBJ2-7 | TRBV12-3/TRBV12-4 | NA | CASSSGASYEQYF | TGTGCCAGCAGTTCGGGAGCCTCCTACGAGCAGTACTTC
TRBJ1-6 | TRBV2 | TRBD1 | CASSGQGSSPLHF | TGTGCCAGCAGCGGACAGGGAAGTTCACCCCTCCACTTT
TRBJ1-1 | TRBV6-2/TRBV6-3 | NA | CASSPPGENTEAFF | TGTGCCAGCAGTCCGCCGGGGGAGAACACTGAAGCTTTCTTT
TRBJ1-1 | TRBV7-6 | NA | CASSLVLQANTEAFF | TGTGCCAGCAGCTTAGTTCTACAGGCGAACACTGAAGCTTTCTTT
TRBJ2-3 | TRBV6-1 | TRBD2 | CASSETGGPSDTQYF | TGTGCCAGCAGTGAAACGGGGGGGCCCTCGGATACGCAGTATTTT
TRBJ1-4 | TRBV6-5 | NA | CASSYSPRGREKLFF | TGTGCCAGCAGTTATAGTCCCAGGGGCAGGGAAAAACTGTTTTTT
TRBJ1-1 | TRBV5-3 | NA | CARCLSRRDYTEAFF | TGTGCCAGATGCCTCTCGAGGCGGGACTACACTGAAGCTTTCTTT
TRBJ2-3 | TRBV7-6 | NA | CASSQTDTQYF | TGTGCCAGCAGCCAGACAGATACGCAGTATTTT